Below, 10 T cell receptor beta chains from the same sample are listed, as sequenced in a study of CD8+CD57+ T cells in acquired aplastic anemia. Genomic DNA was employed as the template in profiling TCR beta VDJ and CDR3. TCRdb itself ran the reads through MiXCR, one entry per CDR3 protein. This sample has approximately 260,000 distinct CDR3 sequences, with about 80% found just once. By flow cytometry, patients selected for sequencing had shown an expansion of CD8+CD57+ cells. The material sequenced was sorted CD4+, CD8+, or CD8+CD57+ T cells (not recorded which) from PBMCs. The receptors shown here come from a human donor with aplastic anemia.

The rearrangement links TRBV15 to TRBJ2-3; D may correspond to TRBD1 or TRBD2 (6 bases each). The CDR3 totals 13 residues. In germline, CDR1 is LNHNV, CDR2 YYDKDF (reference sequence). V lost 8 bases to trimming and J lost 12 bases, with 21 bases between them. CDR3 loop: CATGDGGPATQYF. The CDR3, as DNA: TGTGCCACCGGGGACGGGGGCCCAGCTACCCAGTATTTT.

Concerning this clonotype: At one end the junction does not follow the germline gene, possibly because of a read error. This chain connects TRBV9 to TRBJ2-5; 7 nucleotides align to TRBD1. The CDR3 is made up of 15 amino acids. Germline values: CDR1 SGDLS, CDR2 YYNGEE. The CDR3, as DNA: TGCGCCAGCAGCTTAGGGGGACAGACCACAGATATGCAGTACTTC. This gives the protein CASSLGGQTTDMQYF.

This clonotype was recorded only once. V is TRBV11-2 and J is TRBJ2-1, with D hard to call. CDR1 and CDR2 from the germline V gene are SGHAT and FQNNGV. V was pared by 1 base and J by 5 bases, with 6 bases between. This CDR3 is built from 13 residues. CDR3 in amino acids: CASSLGADNEQFF. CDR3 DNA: TGTGCCAGCAGCTTAGGGGCGGACAATGAGCAGTTCTTC. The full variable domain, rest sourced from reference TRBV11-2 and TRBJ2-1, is EAGVAQSPRYKIIEKRQSVAFWCNPISGHATLYWYQQILGQGPKLLIQFQNNGVVDDSQLPKDRFSAERLKGVDSTLKIQPAKLEDSAVYLCASSLGADNEQFFGPGTRLTVL.

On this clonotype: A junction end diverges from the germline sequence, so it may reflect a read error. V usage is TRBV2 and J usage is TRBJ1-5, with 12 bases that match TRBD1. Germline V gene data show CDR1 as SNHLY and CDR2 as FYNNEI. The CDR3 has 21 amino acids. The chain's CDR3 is CASSQDMGQGALTNSNQPQHF. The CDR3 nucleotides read TGCGCCAGCAGCCAAGATATGGGACAGGGGGCCTTAACTAATAGCAATCAGCCCCAGCATTTT.

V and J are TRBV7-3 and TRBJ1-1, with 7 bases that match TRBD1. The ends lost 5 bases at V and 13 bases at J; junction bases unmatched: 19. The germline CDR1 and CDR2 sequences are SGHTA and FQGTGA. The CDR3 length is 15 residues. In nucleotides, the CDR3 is TGTGCCAGCAGCCCACAGGGGACCTGGGGAGATACCCATTTCTTT. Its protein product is CASSPQGTWGDTHFF.

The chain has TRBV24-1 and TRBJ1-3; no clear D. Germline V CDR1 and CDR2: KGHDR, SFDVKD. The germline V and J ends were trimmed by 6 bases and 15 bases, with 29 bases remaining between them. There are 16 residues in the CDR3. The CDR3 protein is CATSNKKTCSGDPTYF. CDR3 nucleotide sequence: TGTGCCACCAGTAACAAGAAAACATGCTCTGGAGACCCCACATATTTT.

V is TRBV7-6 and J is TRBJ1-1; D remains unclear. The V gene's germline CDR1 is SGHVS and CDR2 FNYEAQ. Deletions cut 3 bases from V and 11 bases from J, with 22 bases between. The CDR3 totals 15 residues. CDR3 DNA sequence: TGTGCCAGCAGCTTCGATCTCACGGGGAGTTCTGGCGCTTTCTTT. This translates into CASSFDLTGSSGAFF.

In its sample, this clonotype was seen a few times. In DNA, the CDR3 is TGTGCCAGCAGTACCACCGGGGGGCGGGAGACCCAGTACTTC. It is translated as CASSTTGGRETQYF. This chain uses TRBV6-5 with TRBJ2-5, with D maybe TRBD2 (7 bases). The CDR3 totals 14 residues. In germline, CDR1 is MNHEY, CDR2 SVGAGI. V lost 5 bases and J lost 5, with 15 bases in between.

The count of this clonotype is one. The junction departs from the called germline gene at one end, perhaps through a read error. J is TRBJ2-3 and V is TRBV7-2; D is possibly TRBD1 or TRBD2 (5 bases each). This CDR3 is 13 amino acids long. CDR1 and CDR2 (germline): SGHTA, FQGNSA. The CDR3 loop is CASSRGANAVQYF. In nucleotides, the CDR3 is TGTGCCAGCTCAAGAGGGGCCAACGCCGTGCAATACTTT. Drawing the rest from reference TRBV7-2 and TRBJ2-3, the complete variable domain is GAGVSQSPSNKVTEKGKDVELRCDPISGHTALYWYRQSLGQGLEFLIYFQGNSAPDKSGLPSDRFSAERTGGSVSTLTIQRTQQEDSAVYLCASSRGANAVQYFGPGTRLTVL.

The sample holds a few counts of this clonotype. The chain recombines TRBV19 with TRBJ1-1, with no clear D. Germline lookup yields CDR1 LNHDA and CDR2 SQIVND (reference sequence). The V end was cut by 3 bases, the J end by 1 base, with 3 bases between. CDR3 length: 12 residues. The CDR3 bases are TGTGCCAGTAGTATCCAGAACACTGAAGCTTTCTTT. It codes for CASSIQNTEAFF.